A selection of T cell receptor beta chains follows, all from one sample in a study of blood T cells in healthy people across ages. TCRdb re-analysed the 5' RACE reads in MiXCR, keeping a single row per CDR3 protein. Here the sample spans approximately 1.5 million distinct CDR3 sequences, 35% to 45% being singletons. The sequenced sample was blood. The receptors stem from a woman aged 18-35 years in good health. The CDR3 runs from the conserved cysteine through the conserved F or W. The order of the fields is J gene, V gene, clone size, D gene, CDR3 DNA, CDR3 protein. D genes are given only for firm matches. Expanded clones get a size class; other rows say once, few or many, or leave the size out.

TRBJ1-2,TRBV5-1,many,-,TGCGCCAGCAGCCGGACGGGGTTTGACTATGGCTACACCTTC,CASSRTGFDYGYTF
TRBJ2-7,TRBV9,few,TRBD1,TGTGCCAGCAGTGGGACAGGAGGTGACGAGCAGTACTTC,CASSGTGGDEQYF
TRBJ2-3,TRBV28,few,-,TGTGCCGGAAGAGAGCAGAGCACAGATACGCAGTATTTT,CAGREQSTDTQYF
TRBJ1-1,TRBV19,-,-,TGTGCCAGTAGGGAATTGTCACCGAACACTGAAGCTTTCTTT,CASRELSPNTEAFF
TRBJ1-2,TRBV12-3/TRBV12-4,-,-,TGTGCCAGCAGTCGACAGCCTTCCTATGGCTACACCTTC,CASSRQPSYGYTF
TRBJ1-2,TRBV7-9,-,-,TGTGCCAGCAGCTTAGAAGCGCAGAGGGGCTATGGCTACACCTTC,CASSLEAQRGYGYTF
TRBJ2-7,TRBV14,-,TRBD1,TGTGCCAGCAGCCAGAGGGGACAGTTTCACGAGCAGTACTTC,CASSQRGQFHEQYF
TRBJ2-7,TRBV4-3,-,-,TGCGCCAGCAGCCAACGATTAACGATGTACGAGCAGTACTTC,CASSQRLTMYEQYF
TRBJ2-7,TRBV7-9,-,TRBD2,TGTGCCAGTAGCTCCCCACTGGACGGGAGGCTCTACAATGAGCAGTACTTC,CASSSPLDGRLYNEQYF
TRBJ2-3,TRBV21-1,-,-,TGTGCCAGCAGCAAATGGCATAGGGGCGATACGCAGTATTTT,CASSKWHRGDTQYF
TRBJ2-5,TRBV7-2,-,-,TGTGCCAGCAGCTTAGTGGACAGGGACTACAAGCAGTACTTC,CASSLVDRDYKQYF
TRBJ1-2,TRBV7-9,-,-,TGTGCCAGCAGCTTAGCTTCTGGCTACACCTTC,CASSLASGYTF
TRBJ2-3,TRBV27,-,-,TGTGCCAGCAGTTTTTCCTCCAACACAGATACGCAGTATTTT,CASSFSSNTDTQYF
TRBJ2-1,TRBV29-1,-,-,TGCAGCACGCTCGGGACCTCCTCCAATGAGCAGTTCTTC,CSTLGTSSNEQFF
TRBJ2-5,TRBV28,-,TRBD2,TGTGCCAGCAGTTTACGACTAGCGGCTAGACTGTCGGAGACCCAGTACTTC,CASSLRLAARLSETQYF
TRBJ1-1,TRBV4-3,-,-,TGCGCCAGCAGCCAAGGTACGGGGTACACTGAAGCTTTCTTT,CASSQGTGYTEAFF
TRBJ1-5,TRBV6-5,-,-,TGTGCCAGCAGATCTTCTAGCGAGCCCCAGCATTTT,CASRSSSEPQHF
TRBJ1-2,TRBV20-1,-,TRBD1,TGCAGTGCAAGGACAGGGGAGTTAATCTATGGCTACACCTTC,CSARTGELIYGYTF
TRBJ1-2,TRBV10-2,-,-,TGCGCCAGCAGGGGGGAGATCGGCTCCTATGGCTACACCTTC,CASRGEIGSYGYTF
TRBJ2-1,TRBV3-1,few,TRBD2,TGTGCCAGCAGCCAAGTACGGGGGGACCTCAATGAGCAGTTCTTC,CASSQVRGDLNEQFF
TRBJ2-7,TRBV27,-,-,TGTGCCAGCAGTTACCTTAAGAGTGAGGGGCCCGACGAGCAGTACTTC,CASSYLKSEGPDEQYF
TRBJ2-5,TRBV20-1,-,-,TGCAGTGCTAGCCCCCCCCGGGGTTCGTTGGAGACCCAGTACTTC,CSASPPRGSLETQYF
TRBJ2-7,TRBV6-5,many,-,TGTGCCACGACAAGGGATTCTTCCTACGAGCAGTACTTC,CATTRDSSYEQYF
TRBJ2-3,TRBV7-3,-,-,TGTGCCAGCAGCGCACCGGGACTTGGCACAGATACGCAGTATTTT,CASSAPGLGTDTQYF
TRBJ2-2,TRBV12-3/TRBV12-4,-,-,TGTGCCAGCAGCCACGGCGCCGGACCGTCCGGGGAGCTGTTTTTT,CASSHGAGPSGELFF
TRBJ1-2,TRBV6-2/TRBV6-3,-,TRBD1,TGTGCCAGCAGTCTCCCGACAGGGGACCTCCAGAACTATGGCTACACCTTC,CASSLPTGDLQNYGYTF
TRBJ1-5,TRBV29-1,many,-,TGCAGCGTTGAAGATAGGGTTGGTCAGCCCCAGCATTTT,CSVEDRVGQPQHF
TRBJ1-1,TRBV20-1,-,-,TGCAGTCCCCTAGCTAGTCTGAACACTGAAGCTTTCTTT,CSPLASLNTEAFF
TRBJ2-7,TRBV7-2,-,-,TGTGCCAGCAGCAAGCCGGGACAATCGACGGGCGAGCAGTACTTC,CASSKPGQSTGEQYF
TRBJ1-6,TRBV7-2,-,-,TGTGCCAGCAGCTTACTAGGCGGGGTGGGATCACCCCTCCACTTT,CASSLLGGVGSPLHF
TRBJ1-2,TRBV4-1,-,TRBD1,TGCGCCAGCAGCCGAGGACAGGGGGTGCACTATGGCTACACCTTC,CASSRGQGVHYGYTF
TRBJ2-2,TRBV29-1,few,TRBD1,TGCAGCGTTGGAATAAGTGGACAGGGCTACACCGGGGAGCTGTTTTTT,CSVGISGQGYTGELFF
TRBJ1-5,TRBV6-2/TRBV6-3,-,-,TGTGCCAGCAGTCTGGGGGTCGAGGGCAATCAGCCCCAGCATTTT,CASSLGVEGNQPQHF
TRBJ2-7,TRBV5-1,once,TRBD2,TGCGCCAGCAGCTTGCTCGGGACTAGCGGGAACGAGCAGTACTTC,CASSLLGTSGNEQYF
TRBJ1-3,TRBV11-2,-,-,TGTGCCAGCAGCTTAGCTGAGGACAGCTGGACCTCTGGAAACACCATATATTTT,CASSLAEDSWTSGNTIYF
TRBJ2-7,TRBV7-2,few,-,TGTGCCAGCAGCTTAGTAGCTATCCCTGCTCCCTACGAGCAGTACTTC,CASSLVAIPAPYEQYF
TRBJ2-2,TRBV6-5,-,TRBD2,TGTGCCAGCAGTTCGCTAGCGGACTTCACCGGGGAGCTGTTTTTT,CASSSLADFTGELFF
TRBJ1-6,TRBV6-5,-,-,TGTGCCAGCAGTGACTCGAATGGCTCACCCCTCCACTTT,CASSDSNGSPLHF
TRBJ2-2,TRBV4-3,few,-,TGCGCCAGCAGCCAAGGGGCTTTGAGAGCAACCGGGGAGCTGTTTTTT,CASSQGALRATGELFF
TRBJ1-5,TRBV20-1,few,-,TGCAGTGCTAGACACATCAATCAGCCCCAGCATTTT,CSARHINQPQHF
TRBJ1-2,TRBV29-1,-,-,TGCAGCGTTGAAGGATCCAGGCAGGGCTATGGCTACACCTTC,CSVEGSRQGYGYTF
TRBJ1-1,TRBV29-1,few,TRBD1,TGCAGCGTAGACACAGGGGGCTGGAACACTGAAGCTTTCTTT,CSVDTGGWNTEAFF
TRBJ2-1,TRBV6-5,few,-,TGTGCCAGCACCGACACGTACAATGAGCAGTTCTTC,CASTDTYNEQFF
TRBJ1-5,TRBV7-9,few,-,TGTGCCAGCATAAGGCGTTGGCCCCAGCATTTT,CASIRRWPQHF
TRBJ2-4,TRBV4-3,-,-,TGCGCCAGCAGCCAAATACTAGGAGGTGCGGGAGCCAAAAACATTCAGTACTTC,CASSQILGGAGAKNIQYF
TRBJ1-2,TRBV7-8,-,TRBD1,TGTGCCAGCAGCTTTACCGGGACAGGGATTGGTGGCTACACCTTC,CASSFTGTGIGGYTF
TRBJ2-1,TRBV5-1,-,TRBD1,TGCGCCAGCAGAGTTACAGGGGAGCGCTCGGATGAGCAGTTCTTC,CASRVTGERSDEQFF
TRBJ2-3,TRBV29-1,-,-,TGCAGCGTTGGGCTTGACAGAGGGGCCACGCAGTATTTT,CSVGLDRGATQYF
TRBJ2-7,TRBV29-1,-,TRBD1,TGCAGCGTTGAAACAGGGGGCTACGAGCAGTACTTC,CSVETGGYEQYF
TRBJ2-3,TRBV6-4,many,-,TGTGCCAGCAGTCCCCATTCAACAGATACGCAGTATTTT,CASSPHSTDTQYF
TRBJ1-2,TRBV6-2/TRBV6-3,-,-,TGTGCCAGCAGTTATTCGCACAGGGACGGCTACACCTTC,CASSYSHRDGYTF
TRBJ2-7,TRBV7-2,-,-,TGTACCAGCAGCTTAGCGCGGACACCCTACGAGCAGTACTTC,CTSSLARTPYEQYF
TRBJ2-3,TRBV6-5,few,TRBD2,TGTGCCAGCAGTTACGGGTGGGCTAGCGGGAAGACAGATACGCAGTATTTT,CASSYGWASGKTDTQYF
TRBJ1-4,TRBV29-1,few,-,TGCAGCGTGCAGGCCCTGATAGGTGAAAAACTGTTTTTT,CSVQALIGEKLFF
TRBJ2-3,TRBV20-1,-,TRBD2,TGCAGTGGGCAGACTAGCGGTAGAGTAGATACGCAGTATTTT,CSGQTSGRVDTQYF
TRBJ1-1,TRBV7-9,-,TRBD1,TGTGCCAGCAGCATGGGACAGGGGATGAACACTGAAGCTTTCTTT,CASSMGQGMNTEAFF
TRBJ1-6,TRBV6-2/TRBV6-3,-,-,TGTGCCAGCAGCCATGCAGGAACAGCAGATACCTATAATTCACCCCTCCACTTT,CASSHAGTADTYNSPLHF